This passage covers 17 T cell receptor beta chains from one sample sequenced in a study of T cell responses to AZD1222 COVID-19 vaccine. Sequenced by immunoSEQ multiplex PCR; TCRdb stores in-frame clones only, minus some. The sample yields 150,000 or so clones, under 95% seen once. Sequenced material: peripheral blood, taken on day 0 of AZD1222 vaccination. The receptor set was obtained from an adult in good health.

A single count supports this clone. The chain recombines TRBV19 with TRBJ1-3, with 9 nucleotides matching TRBD1. The V segment lost 7 bases and the J segment 4 bases; nucleotides outside the gene matches: 5. Germline V gene sequence: CDR1 LNHDA, CDR2 SQIVND (reference sequence). This CDR3 spans 14 amino acids. The CDR3 protein is CASTPDRGGNTIYF. The CDR3 nucleotides are TGTGCCAGTACCCCGGACAGGGGAGGAAACACCATATATTTT.

The chain links TRBV6-5 to TRBJ2-1; 12 nucleotides match TRBD2. In germline, CDR1 is MNHEY, CDR2 SVGAGI. The V segment lost 7 bases and the J segment 5 bases; nucleotides outside the gene matches: 6. This CDR3 comprises 15 residues. The DNA for the CDR3 is TGTGCCAGCACCACGGGACTAGCGGGCGACAATGAGCAGTTCTTC. It yields the protein CASTTGLAGDNEQFF.

V usage is TRBV2 and J usage is TRBJ1-3, with D tentatively TRBD1 (5 bases). This CDR3 region has 14 residues. The V and J ends lost 7 bases and 0 bases respectively, with 10 bases between them. Germline V gene lookup returns CDR1 SNHLY and CDR2 FYNNEI. CDR3 loop: CASTRGASGNTIYF. In nucleotides, the CDR3 is TGTGCCAGCACGAGGGGCGCCTCTGGAAACACCATATATTTT.

The V and J genes are TRBV11-2 and TRBJ2-3; either TRBD1 or TRBD2 may fit D (6 bases each). Per the germline V gene, CDR1 is SGHAT and CDR2 is FQNNGV. V was pared by 8 bases and J by 12 bases, with 18 bases between. The CDR3 is made up of 12 amino acids. The CDR3 here is CASRRVSGAQYF. CDR3 coding DNA: TGTGCCAGCCGGCGGGTCTCGGGGGCCCAGTATTTT.

The V call is TRBV28, the J call TRBJ2-1; 10 nucleotides line up with TRBD2. J gave up 6 bases and V 4 bases, and 3 bases lay outside the gene matches. The germline CDR1 and CDR2 sequences are MDHEN and SYDVKM. The CDR3 loop spans 14 amino acids. The CDR3 protein is CASSSSGSFNEQFF. In nucleotides, the CDR3 is TGTGCCAGCAGTTCTAGCGGGAGTTTCAATGAGCAGTTCTTC.

The chain links TRBV2 to TRBJ2-7, with D hard to call. V shed 7 bases and J shed 1 base, with 11 bases lying between them. The CDR3 covers 13 residues. Germline assignment: CDR1 SNHLY and CDR2 FYNNEI. DNA of the CDR3: TGTGCCAGCACCGTCGGTGGGTCCTACGAGCAGTACTTC. Its protein product is CASTVGGSYEQYF.

This sequence joins TRBV28 and TRBJ1-6, with TRBD1 identical over 7 bases. V dropped 8 bases and J dropped 6; count of bases not matched to a gene: 4. The CDR3 contains 13 residues. Germline V gene lookup returns CDR1 MDHEN and CDR2 SYDVKM. The CDR3 sequence: CASSGTANSPLHF. The DNA of the CDR3 is TGTGCCAGCTCCGGGACAGCTAATTCACCCCTCCACTTT. The complete variable domain, with remaining parts taken from reference TRBV28 and TRBJ1-6, reads DVKVTQSSRYLVKRTGEKVFLECVQDMDHENMFWYRQDPGLGLRLIYFSYDVKMKEKGDIPEGYSVSREKKERFSLILESASTNQTSMYLCASSGTANSPLHFGNGTRLTVT.

The chain joins TRBV6-1 to TRBJ2-1; D gene uncertain. The V end lost 0 bases, the J end lost 5 bases, and 8 bases lay between the germline ends. The CDR3 consists of 14 residues. Germline loops: CDR1 MNHNS, CDR2 SASEGT. CDR3 in amino acids: CASSEARQHNEQFF. DNA of the CDR3: TGTGCCAGCAGTGAAGCGCGGCAGCACAATGAGCAGTTCTTC.

The CDR3 DNA reads as TGTGCCAGCTCACCAGGGGCGCGGAGCACAGATACGCAGTATTTT. It is translated as CASSPGARSTDTQYF. The J gene is TRBJ2-3, the V gene TRBV18, with D possibly being TRBD1 (5 bases). This CDR3 spans 15 amino acids. Trimming stripped 2 bases from V and 0 bases from J, with 9 bases between. Germline V lookup: CDR1 KGHSH, CDR2 LQKENI.

The V and J genes are TRBV2 and TRBJ2-3; no firm D call. Trimming cost V 6 bases and J 6 bases, with 16 bases left between them. The length of the CDR3 is 14 residues. Per the germline V gene, CDR1 is SNHLY and CDR2 is FYNNEI. The CDR3 here is CASSPGPGPDTQYF. The CDR3 DNA reads as TGTGCCAGCAGCCCGGGCCCCGGCCCCGATACGCAGTATTTT.

The V and J genes are TRBV6-5 and TRBJ2-7, with 10 bases lining up with TRBD2. V trimming: 5 bases; J trimming: 5 bases; junction bases outside the gene matches: 6. Germline CDR1 MNHEY, CDR2 SVGAGI. The CDR3 loop spans 14 amino acids. The CDR3 loop reads CASSPSGSLNEQYF. The CDR3 bases are TGTGCCAGCAGTCCTAGCGGGAGTCTCAACGAGCAGTACTTC.

The chain links TRBV28 to TRBJ2-5; TRBD2 matches at 8 bases. Germline values: CDR1 MDHEN, CDR2 SYDVKM. V lost 4 bases to trimming and J lost 4 bases; unmatched junction nucleotides: 8. The CDR3 is made up of 15 amino acids. CDR3 nucleotide sequence: TGTGCCAGCAGTTCCGCCGGGACTAGTGGAGAGACCCAGTACTTC. This codes for CASSSAGTSGETQYF.

J is TRBJ2-7 and V is TRBV7-9; perhaps TRBD1 as D (6 bases). CDR3 length: 12 residues. The V end lost 5 bases, the J end lost 5 bases, and 10 bases lay between the germline ends. Germline CDR1 is SEHNR and CDR2 is FQNEAQ (reference sequence). The chain's CDR3 is CASSVQGNEQYF. The CDR3, as DNA: TGTGCCAGCAGCGTACAGGGAAACGAGCAGTACTTC. The variable domain in full, with the rest retrieved from reference TRBV7-9 and TRBJ2-7, is DTGVSQNPRHKITKRGQNVTFRCDPISEHNRLYWYRQTLGQGPEFLTYFQNEAQLEKSRLLSDRFSAERPKGSFSTLEIQRTEQGDSAMYLCASSVQGNEQYFGPGTRLTVT.

V is TRBV7-9 and J is TRBJ1-1, with D tentatively TRBD1 (5 bases). This CDR3 is 15 amino acids long. The germline CDR1 and CDR2 sequences are SEHNR and FQNEAQ (reference sequence). V lost 1 base, J lost 4 bases, and 13 bases lay in between. CDR3 in amino acids: CASSLVGRVGTEAFF. CDR3 nucleotides: TGTGCCAGCAGCTTAGTTGGCAGGGTCGGCACTGAAGCTTTCTTT.

CDR3 DNA sequence: TGTGCCAGCAGTTACTCTTTAACCACCGGGGAGCTGTTTTTT. Amino acids: CASSYSLTTGELFF. This chain links TRBV6-5 with TRBJ2-2; D not certain. Between the trimmed V and J ends, which lost 0 bases and 4 bases, there was a span of 6 bases. The CDR3 is 14 amino acids. CDR1 is MNHEY, CDR2 SVGAGI, per germline.

The chain employs TRBV25-1 and TRBJ2-3; 7 positions match TRBD2. CDR1 is MGHDK, CDR2 SYGVNS, per germline. Losses at the gene ends were 8 bases for V and 5 bases for J; bases not matched to a gene: 10. There are 14 residues in the CDR3. CDR3 sequence reads: CASGGLVPIDTQYF. CDR3 bases: TGTGCCAGCGGAGGACTAGTTCCAATAGATACGCAGTATTTT. The full variable domain, with the rest looked up from reference TRBV25-1 and TRBJ2-3, is EADIYQTPRYLVIGTGKKITLECSQTMGHDKMYWYQQDPGMELHLIHYSYGVNSTEKGDLSSESTVSRIRTEHFPLTLESARPSHTSQYLCASGGLVPIDTQYFGPGTRLTVL.

V gene TRBV3-1 (or the pseudogene TRBV3-2) combines with J gene TRBJ2-5; tentatively, D is TRBD2 (5 bases). Germline V gives CDR1 LGHDT, CDR2 YNNKEL (reference sequence). The CDR3 has 13 amino acids. V lost 6 bases and J 5 bases, leaving 13 bases between the germline ends. CDR3 nucleotide sequence: TGTGCCAGCAGTGGTGGGAGTTTGGAGACCCAGTACTTC. This translates into CASSGGSLETQYF.